The present entry profiles one TCR beta chain with its context. The data are from a study of control samples from healthy donors and cancer patients. Germline V CDR1 and CDR2: SNHLY, FYNNEI. The CDR3 sequence is 15 residues long. The V end lost 5 bases, the J end lost 4 bases, and 15 bases lay between the germline ends. Sequencing used immunoSEQ multiplex PCR; TCRdb keeps in-frame clones, though not all of them. The table includes about 110,000 clones, 70% to 85% detected once. V gene TRBV2 combines with J gene TRBJ1-3; no clear D. The specimen sequenced was blood. The clonotype originates from a man in his late teens or twenties in good health. The CDR3 DNA follows: TGTGCCAGCAGTCCAGAAGGGAGGATCGGAAACACCATATATTTT. Protein: CASSPEGRIGNTIYF. The entire variable domain, with the rest obtained from reference TRBV2 and TRBJ1-3, is as follows: EPEVTQTPSHQVTQMGQEVILRCVPISNHLYFYWYRQILGQKVEFLVSFYNNEISEKSEIFDDQFSVERPDGSNFTLKIRSTKLEDSAMYFCASSPEGRIGNTIYFGEGSWLTVV.